This TCR beta chain was found in a study of T-cell reconstitution after alpha-beta-depleted transplantation in children. Germline CDR1 is MNHEY and CDR2 is SMNVEV (reference sequence). Trimming took 6 bases from V and 3 from J, leaving 20 bases between them. The CDR3 sequence is 16 residues long. Unique molecular identifiers were incorporated during preparation of the TCRbeta library. MiXCR was run by TCRdb on the PCR reads, yielding one entry per CDR3 protein. The sample lists 400,000 to 500,000 distinct CDR3 sequences; roughly 10% were seen once. The sequence was collected from a human donor who donated a stem cell graft to a child with acute myeloid leukemia. Sequencing used PBMCs from the stem cell graft donor, obtained from the stem cell graft. This sequence joins TRBV27 and TRBJ1-1, with D maybe TRBD1 (6 bases). The CDR3 region is CASRLTGDGVDTEAFF. The CDR3 DNA follows: TGTGCCAGCAGACTGACAGGAGATGGCGTGGACACTGAAGCTTTCTTT.